The T cell receptor (beta chain) described here comes from a study of regulatory T cells in long-lasting Graves disease (dated by TCRdb to about 2021). The study in broad terms: Patients with newly diagnosed Graves' disease had been on antithyroid drugs for under 3 months. This study used TCR sequencing and RNA sequencing of peripheral blood to compare persistent Graves' disease patients against newly diagnosed Graves' disease patients. The study took place in China and was registered as a clinical trial. A total of roughly 33 samples were covered by TCR sequencing, comprising some 13 persistent and around 20 newly diagnosed Graves' disease patients. Points the paper makes about the study in general: Preferential use of TRBV28, TRBJ1-2 and TRBJ2-5 was observed in persistent disease, whereas TRBV20-1 and TRBJ2-1 were favored in newly diagnosed disease. Sequencing and analysis were limited to the TCR beta chain. Lower TCR Shannon entropy and fewer highly expanded clones were observed in persistent Graves' disease patients than in newly diagnosed patients, which suggested clonal expansion. Only peripheral blood was studied, because thyroid tissue, the primary lesion, was inaccessible. More public clonotypes were shared among persistent patients (2,741) than among newly diagnosed patients (roughly 1,000). As a limitation, the authors acknowledged that the small sample size may reduce accuracy.

Preparation of the library involved multiplex PCR. Reads for this sample came from an Illumina HiSeq 4000. CDR3 regions were amplified by Arm-PCR with iRepertoire HTBI primers to construct TCR beta libraries. Gel purification was performed on PCR products prior to sequencing. In the paper's pipeline: Gene usage analysis of CDR3 amino acid clonotypes relied on the roughly 60 TRBV and about 15 TRBJ segments identified across samples. Filtered high-quality paired reads were merged into contigs using COPE and FqMerger. BLAST was used to align contigs to the IMGT TRBV, TRBD and TRBJ reference genes, and CDR3 was defined following IMGT. Clonotypes above 0.1% frequency were classified as highly expanded clones. Repertoire diversity was measured by Shannon entropy, and V-J evenness by the Gini coefficient. Clonotypes shared by more than one individual were considered public. TCRdb reran the public reads through fastp at Q25 and MiXCR, keeping productive beta chains. Every entry covers one CDR3 protein and lists the most common genes and DNA from its rows. These V and J calls originate from TCRdb's pipeline instead of the authors' own analysis. This sample gives about 380,000 distinct CDR3 sequences in total; around 15% of them show up just once. Of the sample, over 20% is held by the ten largest clones.

As for this clonotype: Its antigen is unknown. Base qualities are not provided; no much larger clone lies one nucleotide away.

Its CDR3 holds 17 amino acids, cysteine through phenylalanine. The retained sequence is limited to the CDR3, 51 bases, with the frame set at the first base. The germline V gene encodes CDR1 SEHNR and CDR2 FQNEAQ (reference sequence). Ends trimmed: V by 5 bases, J by 5 bases; bases unmatched to a gene: 10. Interpreted using the paper, the time point label stands for: newly diagnosed GD, antithyroid drugs for less than 3 months. RNA was extracted from PBMCs in TRIzol for both TCR sequencing and RNA sequencing. The diagnosis of Graves' disease followed American Thyroid Association guidelines. Recruitment of patients was carried out at an endocrinology department in Xi'an, China. Each patient gave approximately 9 milliliters of peripheral blood, collected in an EDTA anticoagulant tube. Ficoll Paque Plus density gradient separation was used to isolate PBMCs, and no additional T cell sorting was done. RNA quality was checked with an Agilent 2100 Bioanalyzer and agarose gel, and concentration with a NanoDrop 2000.

The source material was peripheral blood mononuclear cells (PBMCs), sampled at new diagnosis, from a patient treated with antithyroid drugs. The V gene is TRBV7-9 and the J gene is TRBJ2-2; 11 bases in between match TRBD1. The source is a female donor with Graves disease. In nucleotides, the sequence is TGTGCCAGCAGCCATGGATGGGACAGGGGGAGAACCGGGGAGCTGTTTTTT. Its protein is CASSHGWDRGRTGELFF.